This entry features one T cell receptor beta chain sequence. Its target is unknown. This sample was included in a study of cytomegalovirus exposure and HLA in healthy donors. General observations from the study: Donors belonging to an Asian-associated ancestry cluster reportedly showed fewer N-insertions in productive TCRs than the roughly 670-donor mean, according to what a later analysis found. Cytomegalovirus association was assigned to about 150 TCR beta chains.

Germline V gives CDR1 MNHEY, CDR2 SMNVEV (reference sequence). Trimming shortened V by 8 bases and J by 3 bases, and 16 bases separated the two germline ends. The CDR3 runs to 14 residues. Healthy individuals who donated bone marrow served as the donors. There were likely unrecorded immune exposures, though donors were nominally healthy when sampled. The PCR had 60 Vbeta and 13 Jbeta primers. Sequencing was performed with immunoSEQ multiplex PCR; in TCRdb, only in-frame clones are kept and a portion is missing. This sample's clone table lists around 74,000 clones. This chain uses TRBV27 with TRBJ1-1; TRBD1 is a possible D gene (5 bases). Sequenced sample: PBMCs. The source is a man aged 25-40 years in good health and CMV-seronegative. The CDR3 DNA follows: TGTGCCAGCTGTTACGGTGGGGCGGACACTGAAGCTTTCTTT. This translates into CASCYGGADTEAFF.